This TCR beta chain was retrieved from a study of T cells after posttransplantation cyclophosphamide (dated by TCRdb to the mid-2010s). As for the study more broadly: The study tracked T cell repertoire reconstitution by TRB sequencing after myeloablative bone marrow transplantation using posttransplantation cyclophosphamide as GVHD prophylaxis. Samples from roughly 35 PTCy-treated patients, along with samples from around 16 of their related bone marrow donors, underwent antigen receptor sequencing. Because TRA and TRB clonality correlated tightly in 9 samples, the subsequent TCR analyses were limited to TRB only. Public TRB sequences were queried against a database of over 3,600 sequences associated with responses to pathogens, tumor antigens, self-antigens and alloantigens. In 3 patients, up to about 3 additional blood samples taken between 2 and 5.2 years after transplant also underwent TRB sequencing, as did pretransplant blood from a handful of patients. Blood from all 35 or so PTCy patients who had 1-year posttransplant specimens underwent TRB sequencing. What the work shows at the level of the full study, not this receptor alone: The TRB repertoires of T cells infiltrating skin or the GI tract showed only limited overlap with the TRB repertoires found in blood. Donor-recipient similarity was low at 1-2 months but increased during the first year, and donor CD8+ memory clones often dominated later blood repertoires. Across 35 to 45 patients, TRB clonality was highly associated with recipient CMV seropositivity and CMV reactivation, and diversity in PTCy patients was similar to diversity in CNI/methotrexate controls.

This clone was counted many times. Its antigen is still unknown. No clone much larger than this one lies a single base away; base qualities are absent. The CDR3 runs 17 residues from the cysteine to the phenylalanine. Of all the DNA, just the CDR3 is kept, 51 bases in frame from base 1. The germline V gene encodes CDR1 SGHNT and CDR2 YENEEA. Trimming removed 5 bases from V and 5 bases from J; the gene matches leave 11 bases unexplained. Related bone marrow donors provided peripheral blood samples on the day of marrow donation. Peripheral blood and bone marrow mononuclear cells were isolated by Ficoll-Hypaque density centrifugation and were cryopreserved. Genomic DNA was used for TRB sequencing, which was performed with the immunoSEQ assay at survey resolution or with the hsTCRB kit. The study's processing was this. The immunoSEQ software handled the initial read processing, while the LymphoSeq R package was used for the repertoire analyses. For each TRB dataset, clonality was calculated as 1 minus normalized Shannon entropy, and the Gini coefficient was computed as well. To infer phenotypes in unsorted samples, TRB sequences from sorted subsets of the recipient or donor were mapped onto the unsorted samples of the same recipient. TCRdb took over this immuneACCESS table, retaining in-frame rearrangements with V and J assigned. Such tables are incomplete; in checked studies, under half of the missing clones stem from an unresolved V gene, and the remainder is unexplained. V and J calls and clone size are as listed in that table; D and trimming were resolved from the DNA. For this sample the table reports under 30,000 clones, with no clone seen just once. Clones ranked in the top ten supply about 2.5% of the sample.

The TCR comes from a woman aged 60-70 years in good health, CMV-negative, and a related stem cell transplant donor. The sequence joins TRBV11-3 to TRBJ2-3, and TRBD2 matches 12 of the central bases. Specimen: PBMCs. The bases are TGTGCCAGCAGCCCAACAAGGACTAGCGGGGCAGGAGATACGCAGTATTTT. This gives the protein CASSPTRTSGAGDTQYF.